The next 27 T cell receptor beta chains were all read from a single sample in a study of blood T cell repertoires in COVID-19. Clones were read by immunoSEQ multiplex PCR, and TCRdb kept only the in-frame ones, dropping some. The data contain 250,000 to 400,000 clones, around 88% of them singletons. Material for sequencing was peripheral blood. Every receptor here comes from a woman in her twenties or thirties with COVID-19, enrolled during active disease.

V usage is TRBV7-3 and J usage is TRBJ1-1; D ambiguous. Germline-derived CDR1 and CDR2 are SGHTA and FQGTGA. V lost 3 bases and J lost 4, with 9 bases in between. The CDR3 covers 13 residues. The CDR3 spells CASSFRRGTEAFF. The CDR3 coding sequence is TGTGCCAGCAGCTTTCGACGGGGCACTGAAGCTTTCTTT. The whole variable domain, remainder taken from reference TRBV7-3 and TRBJ1-1, is GAGVSQTPSNKVTEKGKYVELRCDPISGHTALYWYRQSLGQGPEFLIYFQGTGAADDSGLPNDRFFAVRPEGSVSTLKIQRTERGDSAVYLCASSFRRGTEAFFGQGTRLTVV.

The table lists this clone with a few counts. This chain joins TRBV5-4 and TRBJ1-6; no clear D. V was trimmed by 2 bases and J by 7 bases, leaving 4 bases between them. Germline lookup yields CDR1 SGHNT and CDR2 YYREEE (reference sequence). The CDR3 length is 12 residues. CDR3 DNA sequence: TGTGCCAGCAGCTTCCGGAATTCACCCCTCCACTTT. This codes for CASSFRNSPLHF.

Points on this clone: This sample includes further DNA sequences coding for the same CDR3. J is TRBJ1-6 and V is TRBV2; no reliable D call. The V gene's germline CDR1 is SNHLY and CDR2 FYNNEI. V was cut by 1 base and J by 0 bases, with 4 bases left in between. The CDR3 covers 15 residues. The DNA for the CDR3 is TGTGCCAGCAGTGAAGGGCTCTCCTATAATTCACCCCTCCACTTT. Its translation is CASSEGLSYNSPLHF.

The rearrangement links TRBV18 to TRBJ1-1; TRBD1 agrees at 7 bases. The germline V gene has CDR1 KGHSH and CDR2 LQKENI. Unmatched junction bases numbered 11, after V lost 8 bases and J lost 2 bases. This CDR3 is 15 amino acids long. The chain's CDR3 is CASNKGGTENTEAFF. CDR3 in DNA: TGTGCCAGCAACAAAGGGGGGACAGAAAACACTGAAGCTTTCTTT. The complete variable domain, with remaining parts taken from reference TRBV18 and TRBJ1-1, reads NAGVMQNPRHLVRRRGQEARLRCSPMKGHSHVYWYRQLPEEGLKFMVYLQKENIIDESGMPKERFSAEFPKEGPSILRIQQVVRGDSAAYFCASNKGGTENTEAFFGQGTRLTVV.

This clone occurred once. The V call is TRBV5-1, the J call TRBJ1-2, with 9 bases lining up with TRBD1. This CDR3 comprises 14 residues. Germline loops: CDR1 SGHRS, CDR2 YFSETQ. Trimming removed 3 bases from V and 2 bases from J; junction bases left unmatched: 2. CDR3 loop: CASSSGTGNYGYTF. Written as DNA, the CDR3 is TGCGCCAGCAGCTCCGGGACAGGGAACTATGGCTACACCTTC.

The V call is TRBV30, the J call TRBJ1-2; tentative D call: TRBD1 (6 bases). The CDR3 consists of 13 residues. Deletions cut 2 bases from V and 12 bases from J, with 19 bases between. CDR1 and CDR2 from the germline V gene are GTSNPN and SVGIG (reference sequence). CDR3 DNA sequence: TGTGCCTGGAGTTCCTCCGCACAGGGAGCTGACACCTTC. Protein product: CAWSSSAQGADTF.

V usage is TRBV19 and J usage is TRBJ2-3, with 8 positions matching TRBD2. The CDR3 is 13 residues long. Germline trimming cut 8 bases from V and 6 bases from J; bases unmatched to any gene: 7. Germline V lookup: CDR1 LNHDA, CDR2 SQIVND (reference sequence). CDR3 sequence: CASAAGGPDTQYF. The CDR3 DNA reads as TGTGCCAGTGCCGCGGGGGGCCCGGATACGCAGTATTTT. Based on the CDR3 plus reference TRBV19 and TRBJ2-3, the full variable domain is DGGITQSPKYLFRKEGQNVTLSCEQNLNHDAMYWYRQDPGQGLRLIYYSQIVNDFQKGDIAEGYSVSREKKESFPLTVTSAQKNPTAFYLCASAAGGPDTQYFGPGTRLTVL.

The chain links TRBV3-1 (or the pseudogene TRBV3-2) to TRBJ1-2; tentative D call: TRBD1 (6 bases). Germline V lookup: CDR1 LGHDT, CDR2 YNNKEL (reference sequence). The CDR3 covers 13 residues. V was cut by 5 bases and J by 2 bases, with 9 bases left in between. CDR3 nucleotides: TGTGCCAGCAGCAGCGGACAGAACTATGGCTACACCTTC. Translated: CASSSGQNYGYTF.

This clone was picked up a small number of times. The chain uses TRBV27 and TRBJ2-7; D is uncertain. CDR1 MNHEY and CDR2 SMNVEV come from the germline V gene (reference sequence). V lost 0 bases, J lost 0 bases, and 6 bases lay in between. The CDR3 consists of 14 residues. The CDR3 DNA reads as TGTGCCAGCAGTTTATCCCAGGACTCCTACGAGCAGTACGTC. Protein sequence: CASSLSQDSYEQYV.

This rearrangement joins TRBV30 to TRBJ2-1; 13 positions match TRBD2. The CDR3 totals 15 residues. After removal of 5 bases from V and 4 bases from J, the junction contained 5 bases not matched to a gene. The V gene's germline CDR1 is GTSNPN and CDR2 SVGIG (reference sequence). The CDR3 reads CAWSTSGGSYNEQFF. CDR3 DNA: TGTGCCTGGTCGACTAGCGGGGGGTCGTACAATGAGCAGTTCTTC. Supplemented by reference TRBV30 and TRBJ2-1, the full variable domain reads SQTIHQWPATLVQPVGSPLSLECTVEGTSNPNLYWYRQAAGRGLQLLFYSVGIGQISSEVPQNLSASRPQDRQFILSSKKLLLSDSGFYLCAWSTSGGSYNEQFFGPGTRLTVL.

V usage is TRBV7-2 and J usage is TRBJ1-6; D unresolved. Between the trimmed V and J ends, which lost 0 bases and 0 bases, there was a span of 12 bases. Germline-derived CDR1 and CDR2 are SGHTA and FQGNSA. This CDR3 spans 18 amino acids. The CDR3 protein is CASSLAQAESSYNSPLHF. The CDR3 DNA follows: TGTGCCAGCAGCTTAGCGCAGGCAGAGAGCTCCTATAATTCACCCCTCCACTTT.

The J gene is TRBJ1-1, the V gene TRBV5-4; 9 positions agree with TRBD1. Germline V gene data show CDR1 as SGHNT and CDR2 as YYREEE (reference sequence). The CDR3 sequence is 14 residues long. Trimming took 6 bases from V and 4 from J; bases not matched to a gene: 7. The CDR3 region has the DNA TGTGCCAGCAACCAACAGGGGGCGTCCACTGAAGCTTTCTTT. Its protein product is CASNQQGASTEAFF. The whole variable domain, remainder taken from reference TRBV5-4 and TRBJ1-1, is ETGVTQSPTHLIKTRGQQVTLRCSSQSGHNTVSWYQQALGQGPQFIFQYYREEENGRGNFPPRFSGLQFPNYSSELNVNALELDDSALYLCASNQQGASTEAFFGQGTRLTVV.

The rearrangement uses TRBV7-9 and TRBJ1-4; D unresolved. The CDR3 sequence is 17 residues long. The V end lost 4 bases, the J end lost 0 bases, and 15 bases lay between the germline ends. Germline V gene data show CDR1 as SEHNR and CDR2 as FQNEAQ (reference sequence). The CDR3 loop reads CASSSRATVATNEKLFF. Written as DNA, the CDR3 is TGTGCCAGCAGCTCCCGTGCAACAGTTGCAACTAATGAAAAACTGTTTTTT. Drawing the rest from reference TRBV7-9 and TRBJ1-4, the complete variable domain is DTGVSQNPRHKITKRGQNVTFRCDPISEHNRLYWYRQTLGQGPEFLTYFQNEAQLEKSRLLSDRFSAERPKGSFSTLEIQRTEQGDSAMYLCASSSRATVATNEKLFFGSGTQLSVL.

This rearrangement joins TRBV27 to TRBJ2-3, with 9 nucleotides matching TRBD1. CDR1 and CDR2 from the germline V gene are MNHEY and SMNVEV (reference sequence). Trimming at V came to 2 bases and at J to 8 bases, leaving 8 bases not matched to a gene. This CDR3 has 15 amino acids. The CDR3 DNA is TGTGCCAGCAGTTTAGGACAGGGGACGTGGGGTACGCAGTATTTT. Protein sequence: CASSLGQGTWGTQYF.

The chain combines TRBV2 with TRBJ1-5, with a weak D call TRBD1 (5 bases). The CDR3 extends over 15 amino acids. Trimming pared 6 bases from V and 8 bases from J, leaving 20 bases between. Germline CDR1 reads SNHLY; CDR2 reads FYNNEI. The CDR3: CASSPGARFGEPQHF. In DNA form, the CDR3 reads TGTGCCAGCAGCCCTGGGGCTCGCTTTGGGGAGCCCCAGCATTTT.

The CDR3 nucleotides are TGTGCCACCAGCAGAGACCCACGCCAGGGAGGATTTCAGCCCCAGCATTTT. Protein sequence: CATSRDPRQGGFQPQHF. The genes are TRBV15 and TRBJ1-5; D might be TRBD1 (5 bases). There are 17 residues in the CDR3. The germline gives CDR1 LNHNV, CDR2 YYDKDF (reference sequence). Trimming stripped 0 bases from V and 6 bases from J, with 18 bases between.

This clone was observed many times. The chain links TRBV10-3 to TRBJ2-2; 9 bases align to TRBD1. J lost 5 bases, V lost 6 bases, and 7 bases had no gene match. The CDR3 has 15 residues. From germline, CDR1 is ENHRY and CDR2 SYGVKD. The CDR3 loop is CAIRTWDRATGELFF. In nucleotides, the CDR3 is TGTGCCATCAGGACATGGGACAGGGCAACCGGGGAGCTGTTTTTT.

This chain uses TRBV19 with TRBJ1-1; 8 bases map to TRBD1. The CDR3 consists of 15 residues. CDR1 is LNHDA and CDR2 is SQIVND in the germline V gene (reference sequence). After removal of 7 bases from V and 1 base from J, the junction contained 8 bases not matched to a gene. The CDR3 loop is CASKKTGTGNTEAFF. In nucleotides, the CDR3 is TGTGCCAGTAAAAAAACCGGGACAGGGAACACTGAAGCTTTCTTT.

This chain joins TRBV13 and TRBJ2-5, with 16 bases aligning to TRBD2. Unmatched junction bases numbered 3, after V lost 4 bases and J lost 4 bases. The CDR3 has 16 residues. The V gene's germline CDR1 is PRHDT and CDR2 FYEKMQ (reference sequence). The CDR3 loop is CASSSGLAGGRETQYF. The CDR3 DNA sequence: TGTGCCAGCAGCTCGGGACTAGCGGGGGGGCGAGAGACCCAGTACTTC.

V gene TRBV7-2 combines with J gene TRBJ1-2, with D possibly TRBD1 on 5 matching bases. Germline V lookup: CDR1 SGHTA, CDR2 FQGNSA. This CDR3 has 14 residues. V was shortened by 5 bases and J by 4 bases, with 14 bases between the two germline ends. The CDR3 DNA follows: TGTGCCAGCAGCCTAGGCCAGGGTCCCTATGGCTACACCTTC. Its protein product is CASSLGQGPYGYTF.

J is TRBJ2-5 and V is TRBV11-3; tentatively, D is TRBD2 (6 bases). The CDR3 consists of 15 residues. Trimming pared 0 bases from V and 4 bases from J, leaving 12 bases between. Germline lookup yields CDR1 SGHNT and CDR2 YENEEA. CDR3 sequence: CASSLDFAGIETQYF. In DNA form, the CDR3 reads TGTGCCAGCAGCTTAGATTTCGCGGGGATAGAGACCCAGTACTTC.

V and J are TRBV7-2 and TRBJ1-6; D unclear. The V gene's germline CDR1 is SGHTA and CDR2 FQGNSA. CDR3 length equals 16 residues. Deletions cut 2 bases from V and 0 bases from J, with 8 bases between. Here the CDR3 DNA reads TGTGCCAGCAGCTTAATGCGTAGCTCCTATAATTCACCCCTCCACTTT. Protein sequence: CASSLMRSSYNSPLHF. The full variable domain, its missing parts supplied by reference TRBV7-2 and TRBJ1-6, is GAGVSQSPSNKVTEKGKDVELRCDPISGHTALYWYRQSLGQGLEFLIYFQGNSAPDKSGLPSDRFSAERTGGSVSTLTIQRTQQEDSAVYLCASSLMRSSYNSPLHFGNGTRLTVT.

The chain carries TRBV19 and TRBJ1-1; 10 positions agree with TRBD1. Germline CDR1 and CDR2: LNHDA and SQIVND (reference sequence). This CDR3 is built from 15 residues. The ends lost 5 bases at V and 6 bases at J; junction bases unmatched: 9. The CDR3: CASSSETGGVSEAFF. DNA of the CDR3: TGTGCCAGTAGTTCGGAGACAGGGGGCGTCTCTGAAGCTTTCTTT.

This chain connects TRBV3-1 (or the pseudogene TRBV3-2) to TRBJ2-2, with a possible D match to TRBD2 (6 bases). The germline CDR1 and CDR2 sequences are LGHDT and YNNKEL (reference sequence). The CDR3 contains 13 residues. V was shortened by 9 bases and J by 0 bases, with 8 bases between the two germline ends. The chain's CDR3 is CASGDSNTGELFF. The DNA for the CDR3 is TGTGCCAGTGGGGACTCGAACACCGGGGAGCTGTTTTTT.

The chain recombines TRBV21-1 with TRBJ2-2; the table calls TRBD2, which could not be checked here. TRBV21-1 is an annotated pseudogene. CDR3 length: 19 residues. CDR3 nucleotides: TGTGCCATCTCGAAAGGCCCTAGGGGCGGGGGGCGGAACACCGGGGAGCTGTTTTTT. The encoded protein is CAISKGPRGGGRNTGELFF.

The chain couples TRBV29-1 to TRBJ2-7; 10 bases agree with TRBD1. CDR3 length: 13 residues. Germline CDR1 and CDR2: SQVTM and ANQGSEA. V trimming: 6 bases; J trimming: 3 bases; junction bases outside the gene matches: 5. The CDR3 DNA reads as TGCAGCGTCCCCGGGACAGGGGACTACGAGCAGTACTTC. Protein sequence: CSVPGTGDYEQYF.

Notes on this clone: The sample holds other DNA sequences that translate to the same CDR3. This chain links TRBV5-6 with TRBJ1-6, with TRBD1 matching over 7 bases. J was trimmed by 7 bases and V by 4 bases; bases with no gene match: 5. The CDR3 is 14 residues long. CDR1 and CDR2 from the germline V gene are SGHDT and YYEEEE. In DNA, the CDR3 is TGTGCCAGCAGCCTGGAACAGGGGAATTCACCCCTCCACTTT. Encoded protein: CASSLEQGNSPLHF.